One and the same sample provided the 17 T cell receptor beta chains below, sequenced in a study of identical twins (TCRdb year 2016). The protocol used for the library was 5' RACE. Sequencing instrument: Illumina HiSeq 2000. The public reads were run again by TCRdb, first through fastp at Q25 and then through MiXCR, and only productive beta chains were kept. Under each unique CDR3 protein, matching rows form one entry showing the most common genes and DNA. This sample has 450,000 or so distinct CDR3 sequences in its table, and 14% of those were observed once. Approximately 1% of the sample is held by the ten biggest clonotypes. These data are also associated with another study on yellow fever vaccine responses in identical twins.

The sample comprised CD4+ T cells sorted from blood. The origin of the receptors is a woman aged 18-29 years in good health.

The chain combines TRBV4-2 with TRBJ2-6; 13 bases match TRBD2. The germline V gene encodes CDR1 LGHNA and CDR2 YNFKEQ. Trimming at V came to 3 bases and at J to 3 bases, leaving 8 bases not matched to a gene. CDR3 length: 19 residues. The CDR3 spells CASSQGLTSGGFGANVLTF. The CDR3 DNA is TGTGCCAGCAGCCAGGGGTTGACTAGCGGGGGGTTTGGGGCCAACGTCCTGACTTTC.

The chain employs TRBV18 and TRBJ2-2; TRBD1 aligns across 7 bases. Unmatched junction bases numbered 10, after V lost 6 bases and J lost 0 bases. The V gene's germline CDR1 is KGHSH and CDR2 LQKENI. This CDR3 spans 17 amino acids. CDR3 amino acids: CASSRQGRSTNTGELFF. As DNA, the CDR3 is TGTGCCAGCTCGCGACAGGGCCGCTCTACGAACACCGGGGAGCTGTTTTTT.

The table lists this clonotype with a few counts. The rearrangement links TRBV28 to TRBJ2-7; 8 bases align to TRBD2. The V segment lost 3 bases and the J segment 2 bases; nucleotides outside the gene matches: 3. CDR3 length: 14 amino acids. Germline lookup yields CDR1 MDHEN and CDR2 SYDVKM. The CDR3 protein is CASSFFGGAYEQYF. The CDR3, as DNA: TGTGCCAGCAGTTTCTTCGGGGGGGCCTACGAGCAGTACTTC.

Turning to this clonotype: A much larger clone is a single base away; this may be a read error. The chain employs TRBV12-3 or TRBV12-4 and TRBJ2-2; D unclear. The CDR3 loop spans 12 amino acids. Trimming pared 7 bases from V and 2 bases from J, leaving 5 bases between. CDR3 protein: CASTYNTGELFF. CDR3 bases: TGTGCCAGCACCTACAACACCGGGGAGCTGTTTTTT.

This clonotype was recorded many times. The chain joins TRBV7-8 to TRBJ2-1, with 8 bases aligning to TRBD2. The CDR3 spans 18 residues. Germline assignment: CDR1 SGHVS and CDR2 FQNEAQ. Trimming cost V 4 bases and J 5 bases; bases outside gene matches: 16. Here the CDR3 reads CASSSSVLPGLVNNEQFF. The DNA of the CDR3 is TGTGCCAGCAGCTCGTCGGTGTTGCCGGGACTAGTGAACAATGAGCAGTTCTTC.

A few counts support this clonotype. The chain couples TRBV5-1 to TRBJ2-7, with 12 bases identical to TRBD2. The CDR3 is 17 amino acids. J was trimmed by 5 bases and V by 0 bases; bases with no gene match: 9. Germline V gene data show CDR1 as SGHRS and CDR2 as YFSETQ. The CDR3 sequence: CASSLASGGANTHEQYF. Written as DNA, the CDR3 is TGCGCCAGCAGCTTGGCTAGCGGGGGGGCCAATACCCACGAGCAGTACTTC.

The V and J genes are TRBV20-1 and TRBJ2-7, with a possible D match to TRBD2 (6 bases). This CDR3 has 14 residues. The germline V gene has CDR1 DFQATT and CDR2 SNEGSKA (reference sequence). V lost 0 bases to trimming and J lost 0 bases, with 9 bases between them. The CDR3 here is CSARDRGFSYEQYF. Here the CDR3 DNA reads TGCAGTGCTAGAGATCGGGGGTTCTCCTACGAGCAGTACTTC.

V usage is TRBV6-1 and J usage is TRBJ1-2; D unresolved. In germline, CDR1 is MNHNS, CDR2 SASEGT. V gave up 5 bases and J gave up 3 bases, with 13 bases separating them. CDR3 length: 14 amino acids. The DNA of the CDR3 is TGTGCCAGCAGTACGGGGATCGGATACTATGGCTACACCTTC. Its translation is CASSTGIGYYGYTF.

This clonotype was seen a few times. This chain joins TRBV7-3 and TRBJ2-5, with 7 nucleotides matching TRBD2. The CDR3 has 14 residues. The ends lost 5 bases at V and 4 bases at J; junction bases unmatched: 7. The V gene's germline CDR1 is SGHTA and CDR2 FQGTGA. This CDR3 is CASSRAGLGETQYF. As DNA, the CDR3 is TGTGCCAGCAGCAGAGCGGGGCTAGGAGAGACCCAGTACTTC.

This clonotype turned up a few times. The chain combines TRBV18 with TRBJ1-1; D is possibly TRBD1 (5 bases). With 3 bases removed from V and 0 bases from J, the gap between germline ends came to 8 bases. This CDR3 contains 14 residues. CDR1 and CDR2 (germline): KGHSH, LQKENI. The CDR3 loop reads CASSPEGLNTEAFF. The CDR3 nucleotides are TGTGCCAGCTCACCCGAGGGACTGAACACTGAAGCTTTCTTT. The variable domain in full, completed from reference TRBV18 and TRBJ1-1, reads NAGVMQNPRHLVRRRGQEARLRCSPMKGHSHVYWYRQLPEEGLKFMVYLQKENIIDESGMPKERFSAEFPKEGPSILRIQQVVRGDSAAYFCASSPEGLNTEAFFGQGTRLTVV.

This clonotype has at least ten counts. This sequence joins TRBV5-1 and TRBJ2-3; 9 nucleotides agree with TRBD2. The CDR3 loop spans 15 amino acids. CDR1 is SGHRS and CDR2 is YFSETQ in the germline V gene. The V and J ends lost 2 bases and 2 bases, in that order; junction bases with no gene match: 3. The CDR3 region is CASSLASGDTDTQYF. The CDR3 region has the DNA TGCGCCAGCAGCTTAGCTAGCGGGGACACAGATACGCAGTATTTT.

The chain employs TRBV5-1 and TRBJ1-6; D call uncertain. This CDR3 is 15 amino acids long. Germline V gene data show CDR1 as SGHRS and CDR2 as YFSETQ. The V end lost 5 bases, the J end lost 9 bases, and 18 bases lay between the germline ends. As DNA, the CDR3 is TGCGCCAGCAGGGGAGGTGGAATCGAGAGTTCACCCCTCCACTTT. As protein: CASRGGGIESSPLHF.

This clonotype came up a few times. This chain uses TRBV5-1 with TRBJ2-5, with D hard to call. This CDR3 is 14 amino acids long. Germline values: CDR1 SGHRS, CDR2 YFSETQ. V was trimmed by 4 bases and J by 9 bases, leaving 19 bases between them. The CDR3 is CASSPGTTGWSQYF. The CDR3 nucleotides are TGCGCCAGCAGCCCTGGTACAACCGGGTGGTCCCAGTACTTC.

The chain combines TRBV12-3 or TRBV12-4 with TRBJ2-7; D gene uncertain. V gave up 3 bases and J gave up 5 bases, with 11 bases separating them. This CDR3 is 13 amino acids long. CDR3 coding DNA: TGTGCCAGCAGTTTTTGGGGATTAAACGAGCAGTACTTC. It translates to CASSFWGLNEQYF.

This clonotype was detected only a few times. The rearrangement joins TRBV2 to TRBJ2-3; 7 bases line up with TRBD1. V trimming: 3 bases; J trimming: 2 bases; junction bases outside the gene matches: 5. The CDR3 runs 15 residues. Germline V gene data show CDR1 as SNHLY and CDR2 as FYNNEI. The CDR3 loop is CASSDRTGATDTQYF. CDR3 in DNA: TGTGCCAGCAGTGACCGGACAGGAGCCACAGATACGCAGTATTTT.

The chain has TRBV2 and TRBJ1-6; no definite D call. The CDR3 runs 14 residues. The V end was cut by 4 bases, the J end by 7 bases, with 11 bases between. Germline V CDR1 and CDR2: SNHLY, FYNNEI. The CDR3 region has the DNA TGTGCCAGCAGTGGTACAGAGAGAAATTCACCCCTCCACTTT. It translates to CASSGTERNSPLHF. The entire variable domain, with the rest obtained from reference TRBV2 and TRBJ1-6, is as follows: EPEVTQTPSHQVTQMGQEVILRCVPISNHLYFYWYRQILGQKVEFLVSFYNNEISEKSEIFDDQFSVERPDGSNFTLKIRSTKLEDSAMYFCASSGTERNSPLHFGNGTRLTVT.

Ten or more counts support this clonotype. This chain uses TRBV5-1 with TRBJ2-2; weak D call: TRBD2 (5 bases). The CDR3 has 14 amino acids. CDR1 is SGHRS and CDR2 is YFSETQ in the germline V gene. Here the CDR3 reads CASGRNTNTGELFF. In nucleotides, the CDR3 is TGCGCGAGCGGCCGAAACACGAACACCGGGGAGCTGTTTTTT.